This T cell receptor beta chain emerged from a study of blood T cell repertoires in COVID-19. Study overall: Researchers got acute and convalescent COVID-19 samples from the United States, Italy and Spain. From T cells, B-cell-depleted T cells, or PBMCs came the material, which was cDNA or gDNA.

Original processing methods: Amplification of reference gene primers was used by the study to estimate nucleated cell counts. The repertoire was sequenced with immunoSEQ multiplex PCR; TCRdb's copy has only in-frame clones and lacks some. V, J and clone size reflect that table, while D and trimming were determined from the DNA. The sample lists around 40,000 clones; 79% were seen once. Trimming removed 4 bases from V and 7 bases from J, with 10 bases in between. The CDR3 has 12 amino acids. Germline V gene data show CDR1 as MGHDK and CDR2 as SYGVNS. The clonotype originates from a man aged 65 to 79 with acute or convalescent COVID-19. The J gene is TRBJ1-2, the V gene TRBV25-1; weak D call: TRBD1 (6 bases). The sample consisted of peripheral blood. The DNA of the CDR3 is TGTGCCAGCAGTGTTACAGGGAGTGGCTACACCTTC. As protein: CASSVTGSGYTF.